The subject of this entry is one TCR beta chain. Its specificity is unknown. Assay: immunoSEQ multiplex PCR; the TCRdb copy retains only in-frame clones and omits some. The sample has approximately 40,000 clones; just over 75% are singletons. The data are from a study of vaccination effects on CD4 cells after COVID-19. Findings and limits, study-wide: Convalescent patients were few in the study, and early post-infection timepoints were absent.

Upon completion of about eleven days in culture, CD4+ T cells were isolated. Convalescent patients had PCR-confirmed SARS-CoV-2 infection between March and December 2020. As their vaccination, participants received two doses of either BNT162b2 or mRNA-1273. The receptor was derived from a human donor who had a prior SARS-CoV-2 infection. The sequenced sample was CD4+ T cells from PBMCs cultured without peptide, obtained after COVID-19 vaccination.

CDR3 residues: CASSLGVIGTQYF. As DNA, the CDR3 is TGTGCCAGCAGCTTAGGAGTAATCGGTACGCAGTATTTT. The chain carries TRBV7-8 and TRBJ2-3; D is undetermined. The CDR3 runs to 13 residues. V lost 1 base and J lost 8, with 10 bases in between. Per germline, CDR1 SGHVS and CDR2 FQNEAQ. Full variable domain (rest looked up from reference TRBV7-8 and TRBJ2-3): GAGVSQSPRYKVAKRGQDVALRCDPISGHVSLFWYQQALGQGPEFLTYFQNEAQLDKSGLPSDRFFAERPEGSVSTLKIQRTQQEDSAVYLCASSLGVIGTQYFGPGTRLTVL.